This T cell receptor beta chain derives from a study of shared clonotypes between healthy human individuals. HIV-negative, healthy adults without recent acute infections or vaccinations were the donors. Whole-study findings and limits: An expected dependence of interdonor clonotype sharing on sequencing depth was noted.

Remarks on this clone: The target antigen is unknown.

Assay used: immunoSEQ multiplex PCR; TCRdb lists only in-frame clones, some missing. The sample comprises about 2.3 million clones, around 92% of which are singletons, and approximately 0.41% rests with the top ten. The CDR3 is 15 amino acids. Germline CDR1 reads MDHEN; CDR2 reads SYDVKM. Trimming shortened V by 4 bases and J by 8 bases, and 18 bases separated the two germline ends. The source is a man between 18 and 35 years old in good health. Some clones in this sample may be carry-over from other donors' samples. V gene TRBV28 combines with J gene TRBJ1-3, with D unclear. The sequenced sample consisted of naive CD4+ T cells from PBMCs. Stated subset: CD45RA+ positively selected. The CDR3 DNA reads as TGTGCCAGCAGTTATTTAGACGGATTAGGCCACACCATATATTTT. Its protein is CASSYLDGLGHTIYF.